This T cell receptor (beta chain) was captured by sequencing in a study of OX40 agonist ivuxolimab in advanced cancers. The repertoire was sequenced with immunoSEQ multiplex PCR; TCRdb's copy has only in-frame clones and lacks some. The sample gives roughly 80,000 clones, approximately 84% of which show up once; just under 7% is in the top ten. V dropped 2 bases and J dropped 0 bases, with 12 bases sitting between them. Germline V gene lookup returns CDR1 LGHNA and CDR2 YNFKEQ. The CDR3 extends over 16 amino acids. This clonotype was obtained from an adult with an advanced solid tumor such as melanoma, head and neck, liver or kidney cancer. Sequences were derived from CD4+ or CD8+ T cells sorted from blood, sampled in a trial of the OX40 agonist ivuxolimab. V gene TRBV4-2 combines with J gene TRBJ2-3, with D uncertain. The CDR3 DNA reads TGTGCCAGCAGCCAAATCGACATTGCTAGCACAGATACGCAGTATTTT. Encoded protein: CASSQIDIASTDTQYF.